These 19 T cell receptor beta chains share one sample of origin, sequenced in a study of robustness of blood B and T cell sequencing. TCR beta repertoires were quantified from mRNA rather than genomic DNA. cDNA synthesis used template switching with a 5' universal priming oligo. The template-switch oligo carried a 12-nucleotide random UMI tagging each cDNA molecule. TCRdb analysed the PCR reads with MiXCR anew, one entry per CDR3 protein. The data show approximately 1,200 distinct CDR3 sequences, with about two thirds seen just once and 40% to 50% held by the top ten. Sample: peripheral blood. The receptors were sampled from a human donor in good health.

V usage is TRBV6-5 and J usage is TRBJ2-1; the D is unclear. Per germline, CDR1 MNHEY and CDR2 SVGAGI. The CDR3 has 14 residues. V dropped 0 bases and J dropped 9 bases, with 12 bases sitting between them. CDR3: CASSYSITALEQFF. In nucleotides, the CDR3 is TGTGCCAGCAGTTACTCGATTACAGCGCTTGAGCAGTTCTTC.

This clonotype is termed large (0.1 to 1%). This chain joins TRBV10-3 and TRBJ1-1, with 7 positions matching TRBD1. The CDR3 spans 16 residues. Germline-derived CDR1 and CDR2 are ENHRY and SYGVKD. Trimming removed 0 bases from V and 4 bases from J; junction bases left unmatched: 8. CDR3: CAISESVQGGGTEAFF. The CDR3, as DNA: TGTGCCATCAGTGAGTCGGTGCAGGGGGGTGGCACTGAAGCTTTCTTT.

The chain carries TRBV10-3 and TRBJ2-1, with 10 bases aligning to TRBD2. The CDR3 spans 15 residues. CDR1 is ENHRY and CDR2 is SYGVKD in the germline V gene. Germline trimming cut 2 bases from V and 10 bases from J; bases unmatched to any gene: 8. The CDR3 loop is CAISEGPAGGPEQFF. The CDR3 coding sequence is TGTGCCATCAGTGAGGGTCCAGCGGGGGGGCCCGAGCAGTTCTTC.

The rearrangement uses TRBV7-3 and TRBJ2-3; 8 bases line up with TRBD1. CDR3 length: 15 amino acids. The J segment lost 0 bases and the V segment lost 5 bases, leaving 4 bases of the junction unmatched. CDR1 SGHTA and CDR2 FQGTGA come from the germline V gene. The CDR3 DNA reads TGTGCCAGCAGCCCCAGGGGGCTTAGCACAGATACGCAGTATTTT. Translating gives CASSPRGLSTDTQYF.

This clonotype ranks as hyperexpanded (1% or more). The J gene is TRBJ1-1, the V gene TRBV6-1, with 8 bases aligning to TRBD1. The trim removed 5 bases at V and 6 bases at J, leaving 8 bases unmatched. The CDR3 totals 14 residues. CDR1 is MNHNS, CDR2 SASEGT, per germline. The CDR3 region is CASSLSLTGAEAFF. The CDR3 DNA sequence: TGTGCCAGCAGTCTTTCTCTGACAGGGGCTGAAGCTTTCTTT.

The V call is TRBV12-3 or TRBV12-4, the J call TRBJ2-7, with D tentatively TRBD1 (6 bases). CDR3 length: 16 amino acids. Trimming took 5 bases from V and 1 from J, leaving 18 bases between them. This CDR3 reads CASSPGYREQSYEQYF. In nucleotides, the CDR3 is TGTGCCAGCAGTCCGGGATACAGGGAGCAGTCCTACGAGCAGTACTTC.

The chain employs TRBV13 and TRBJ1-4; D remains unclear. CDR1 is PRHDT and CDR2 is FYEKMQ in the germline V gene (reference sequence). The CDR3 consists of 14 residues. V gave up 5 bases and J gave up 7 bases, with 14 bases separating them. The CDR3 nucleotides are TGTGCCAGCAGCGCTCGGGTTTCGGGTGAAAAACTGTTTTTT. Amino acid sequence: CASSARVSGEKLFF.

This chain uses TRBV7-9 with TRBJ2-3; 14 nucleotides match TRBD2. This CDR3 has 18 residues. V lost 5 bases to trimming and J lost 4 bases; unmatched junction nucleotides: 11. Germline CDR1 is SEHNR and CDR2 is FQNEAQ (reference sequence). Here the CDR3 reads CASSPGTSGGPLADTQYF. CDR3 in DNA: TGTGCCAGCAGCCCGGGGACTAGCGGGGGCCCGCTCGCAGATACGCAGTATTTT.

This chain links TRBV6-1 with TRBJ2-2, with D possibly TRBD2 on 6 matching bases. Germline V gives CDR1 MNHNS, CDR2 SASEGT. The V gene lost 2 bases and the J gene lost 6 bases, with 10 bases spanning the gap. The CDR3 is 14 amino acids. The DNA of the CDR3 is TGTGCCAGCAGTGAAACGTGGAGGGCCGGGGAGCTGTTTTTT. Its translation is CASSETWRAGELFF.

The chain couples TRBV7-8 to TRBJ1-2; 7 positions match TRBD1. Germline V CDR1 and CDR2: SGHVS, FQNEAQ. V lost 2 bases, J lost 2 bases, and 5 bases stayed unmatched. CDR3 size: 15 residues. This CDR3 reads CASSLFTGANYGYTF. DNA for the CDR3: TGTGCCAGCAGCTTATTTACAGGGGCAAACTATGGCTACACCTTC.

The rearrangement uses TRBV7-9 and TRBJ1-4; D is uncertain. CDR3 size: 15 residues. Germline CDR1 SEHNR, CDR2 FQNEAQ (reference sequence). V was cut by 1 base and J by 5 bases, with 11 bases left in between. In DNA form, the CDR3 reads TGTGCCAGCAGCTTAGGCGGGTACAAAAATGAAAAACTGTTTTTT. Translated, it gives CASSLGGYKNEKLFF.

In this sample, this clonotype is large. The chain has TRBV30 and TRBJ1-1; 9 bases are shared with TRBD1. V dropped 3 bases and J dropped 5; count of bases not matched to a gene: 7. CDR1 is GTSNPN, CDR2 SVGIG, per germline (reference sequence). This CDR3 region has 14 residues. The CDR3 DNA follows: TGTGCCTGGAGGGGGACAGGGTGGAGTACTGAAGCTTTCTTT. Translated: CAWRGTGWSTEAFF.

V is TRBV20-1 and J is TRBJ2-7; D gene unclear. This CDR3 has 13 amino acids. V shed 0 bases and J shed 3 bases, with 9 bases lying between them. Germline V lookup: CDR1 DFQATT, CDR2 SNEGSKA (reference sequence). The CDR3 DNA reads TGCAGTGCTAGAGATGGCAGCCGCTACGAGCAGTACTTC. This encodes CSARDGSRYEQYF.

The rearrangement links TRBV14 to TRBJ2-3; 8 bases line up with TRBD1. CDR1 is SGHDN, CDR2 FVKESK, per germline. This CDR3 has 16 residues. With V trimmed by 1 base and J by 2 bases, 5 bases remained unmatched. The CDR3 spells CASSQGTGWVTDTQYF. The DNA of the CDR3 is TGTGCCAGCAGCCAAGGGACAGGGTGGGTCACAGATACGCAGTATTTT.

As regards this clonotype: A read error may produce the germline difference seen at one junction end. CDR3 nucleotide sequence: TGCAGTGCTAGAGACAGGGGGAACGCTGAAGCTTTCTTT. Translated, it gives CSARDRGNAEAFF. The rearrangement uses TRBV20-1 and TRBJ1-1, with 7 bases lining up with TRBD1. The CDR3 runs 13 residues. The germline V gene has CDR1 DFQATT and CDR2 SNEGSKA (reference sequence).

The rearrangement uses TRBV6-1 and TRBJ2-7; the match to TRBD1 covers 7 bases. This CDR3 has 16 residues. Looked up from germline, CDR1 is MNHNS and CDR2 is SASEGT. The trim removed 6 bases at V and 2 bases at J, leaving 13 bases unmatched. CDR3 amino acids: CASSSPSGTDPYEQYF. The DNA for the CDR3 is TGTGCCAGCAGCTCTCCTTCCGGGACAGACCCCTACGAGCAGTACTTC.

The chain couples TRBV12-3 or TRBV12-4 to TRBJ1-1; D remains unclear. The CDR3 extends over 13 amino acids. V lost 4 bases to trimming and J lost 4 bases, with 10 bases between them. The CDR3 DNA is TGTGCCAGCAGTTCGTGGGTTCGCACTGAAGCTTTCTTT. This sequence encodes CASSSWVRTEAFF.

The chain combines TRBV24-1 with TRBJ2-6, with D uncertain. The V and J ends lost 4 bases and 0 bases respectively, with 12 bases between them. The CDR3 runs 17 residues. CDR1 is KGHDR and CDR2 is SFDVKD in the germline V gene. CDR3 amino acids: CATSDPRWSSGANVLTF. As DNA, the CDR3 is TGTGCCACCAGTGACCCCAGATGGTCCTCTGGGGCCAACGTCCTGACTTTC.

This chain's CDR3 is CASSSLLGLAGGPGSYNEQFF. The CDR3 nucleotides read TGCGCCAGCAGCTCCCTCCTTGGACTAGCGGGGGGCCCGGGAAGCTACAATGAGCAGTTCTTC. The chain uses TRBV5-1 and TRBJ2-1; 14 bases map to TRBD2. The ends lost 3 bases at V and 3 bases at J; junction bases unmatched: 17. This CDR3 has 21 residues. Germline CDR1 reads SGHRS; CDR2 reads YFSETQ. The full variable domain, with the rest looked up from reference TRBV5-1 and TRBJ2-1, is KAGVTQTPRYLIKTRGQQVTLSCSPISGHRSVSWYQQTPGQGLQFLFEYFSETQRNKGNFPGRFSGRQFSNSRSEMNVSTLELGDSALYLCASSSLLGLAGGPGSYNEQFFGPGTRLTVL.